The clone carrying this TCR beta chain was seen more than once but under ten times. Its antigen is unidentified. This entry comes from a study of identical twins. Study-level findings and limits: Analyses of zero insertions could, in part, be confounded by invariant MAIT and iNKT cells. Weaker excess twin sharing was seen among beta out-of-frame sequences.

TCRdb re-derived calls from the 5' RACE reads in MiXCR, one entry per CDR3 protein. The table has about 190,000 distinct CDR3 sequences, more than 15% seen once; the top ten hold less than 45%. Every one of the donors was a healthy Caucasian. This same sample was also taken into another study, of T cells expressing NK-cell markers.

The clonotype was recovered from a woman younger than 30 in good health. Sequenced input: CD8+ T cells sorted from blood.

The CDR3 loop reads CASSLDPRAYTQYF. Here the CDR3 DNA reads TGTGCCAGCAGTTTGGATCCTAGGGCATATACGCAGTATTTT. This chain connects TRBV27 to TRBJ2-3; D unresolved. The CDR3 spans 14 residues. Germline-derived CDR1 and CDR2 are MNHEY and SMNVEV (reference sequence). The V end lost 3 bases, the J end lost 7 bases, and 14 bases lay between the germline ends.